This T cell receptor (beta chain) was captured by sequencing in a study of cytomegalovirus exposure and HLA in healthy donors. Overall study: Unique TCR beta sequences numbering fewer than 130 million came from approximately 180 million T cells in an earlier analysis. General study points: In vitro experiments confirmed that a few CMV-associated chains were specific for CMV antigens. Analysis performed later found roughly 18,000 TCR beta sequences associated with HLA alleles at 0.05 false discovery rate.

Trimming took 0 bases from V and 9 from J; bases not matched to a gene: 6. Germline CDR1 SGDLS, CDR2 YYNGEE. This CDR3 region has 15 residues. The PCR made use of 60 Vbeta and 13 Jbeta primers. TCRdb's table, derived via immunoSEQ multiplex PCR, lists solely in-frame clones and lacks some. The sample lists roughly 160,000 clones, about 80% occurring once. Concerning this clone itself: What it recognizes is unknown.

This sequence originates from a man in his fifties in good health and CMV-seropositive. This sequence joins TRBV9 and TRBJ2-1; 10 positions match TRBD2. The sequenced sample consisted of PBMCs. CDR3 residues: CASSVEASGGGEQFF. Here the CDR3 DNA reads TGTGCCAGCAGCGTAGAGGCTAGCGGGGGTGGTGAGCAGTTCTTC.